These 28 T cell receptor beta chains originate from one sample sequenced in a study of neurological immune-mediated disorders. TCRdb re-derived calls from the 5' RACE reads in MiXCR, one entry per CDR3 protein. The data hold 84,000 or so distinct CDR3 sequences, with about a tenth observed a single time. The sample comprised PBMCs. These receptors were obtained from a man aged 40-49 years in good health.

There are many counts of this clonotype. The chain uses TRBV15 and TRBJ2-1, with a weak D call TRBD1 (5 bases). V lost 0 bases and J 5 bases, leaving 20 bases between the germline ends. CDR3 length: 18 residues. Germline CDR1 reads LNHNV; CDR2 reads YYDKDF (reference sequence). In nucleotides, the CDR3 is TGTGCCACCAGCAGAGATCTTTATAGGGGTTCAAGGGACAATGAGCAGTTCTTC. This sequence encodes CATSRDLYRGSRDNEQFF.

This clonotype was seen ten or more times. The genes are TRBV11-2 and TRBJ2-7; 7 bases agree with TRBD1. The CDR3 is 13 amino acids. The germline gives CDR1 SGHAT, CDR2 FQNNGV. Trimming removed 5 bases from V and 1 base from J; junction bases left unmatched: 2. The CDR3 DNA reads as TGTGCCAGCAGCGGGACAGCTTCCTACGAGCAGTACTTC. Amino acids: CASSGTASYEQYF.

Turning to this clonotype: A single base separates this from a much larger clone, so it may be a read error. The V and J genes are TRBV6-2 or TRBV6-3 and TRBJ2-2; the D is unclear. The V gene's germline CDR1 is MNHEY and CDR2 SVGEGT. Trimming shortened V by 5 bases and J by 9 bases, and 10 bases separated the two germline ends. CDR3 size: 12 residues. In DNA, the CDR3 is TGTGCCAGCAGTGAGGAAGGAAGGGAGCTGTTTTTT. This translates into CASSEEGRELFF.

The J gene is TRBJ2-2, the V gene TRBV2; 8 bases are shared with TRBD1. V gave up 4 bases and J gave up 2 bases; unmatched junction bases: 3. CDR1 and CDR2 from the germline V gene are SNHLY and FYNNEI. The CDR3 is made up of 15 amino acids. CDR3: CASSGGQGNTGELFF. CDR3 in DNA: TGTGCCAGCAGTGGAGGACAGGGTAACACCGGGGAGCTGTTTTTT.

This clonotype was seen only a few times. The CDR3 region is CSAQRQGTYEQYF. The CDR3 region has the DNA TGCAGTGCTCAACGACAGGGGACCTACGAGCAGTACTTC. The chain recombines TRBV20-1 with TRBJ2-7; 8 bases are a match to TRBD1. Germline CDR1 and CDR2: DFQATT and SNEGSKA (reference sequence). This CDR3 region has 13 residues. J was trimmed by 2 bases and V by 5 bases; bases with no gene match: 5.

This clonotype was counted many times. This rearrangement joins TRBV7-2 to TRBJ2-7; TRBD2 agrees at 14 bases. Germline V lookup: CDR1 SGHTA, CDR2 FQGNSA. The CDR3 spans 15 residues. V shed 5 bases, J shed 2 bases, and the junction held 2 bases outside the gene matches. The CDR3 nucleotides are TGTGCCAGCAGCGGGACTAGCGGGGGAGCCTACGAGCAGTACTTC. It translates to CASSGTSGGAYEQYF.

Ten or more counts support this clonotype. The chain carries TRBV12-3 or TRBV12-4 and TRBJ2-1; D is ambiguous. This CDR3 is built from 15 residues. Trimming left V 7 bases short and J 0 bases short, with 13 bases between. The CDR3 sequence is CASTPRRSSYNEQFF. DNA of the CDR3: TGTGCCAGCACCCCACGGCGGAGCTCCTACAATGAGCAGTTCTTC.

This clonotype was seen at least ten times. V gene TRBV7-2 combines with J gene TRBJ1-4, with 7 bases identical to TRBD1. Per germline, CDR1 SGHTA and CDR2 FQGNSA. After removal of 5 bases from V and 0 bases from J, the junction contained 3 bases not matched to a gene. CDR3 length: 15 residues. The CDR3 loop reads CASSRDSATNEKLFF. CDR3 bases: TGTGCCAGCAGCCGGGACAGCGCAACTAATGAAAAACTGTTTTTT.

Ten or more counts support this clonotype. J is TRBJ2-7 and V is TRBV29-1; D call uncertain. The CDR3 covers 13 residues. Germline loops: CDR1 SQVTM, CDR2 ANQGSEA. The V and J ends lost 1 base and 0 bases respectively, with 7 bases between them. The CDR3 reads CSVEAQDSYEQYF. The CDR3 nucleotides are TGCAGCGTTGAAGCGCAGGACTCCTACGAGCAGTACTTC.

This clonotype was observed many times. The genes are TRBV7-2 and TRBJ2-5; TRBD2 aligns across 7 bases. The ends lost 5 bases at V and 5 bases at J; junction bases unmatched: 14. Germline assignment: CDR1 SGHTA and CDR2 FQGNSA. The CDR3 spans 16 residues. CDR3 in DNA: TGTGCCAGCAGCCAAATTTGGATAGCGGGCGGGGAGACCCAGTACTTC. As protein: CASSQIWIAGGETQYF.

This clonotype was counted a few times. The chain recombines TRBV29-1 with TRBJ2-1; 16 bases are shared with TRBD2. V trimming: 4 bases; J trimming: 10 bases; junction bases outside the gene matches: 16. The CDR3 extends over 18 amino acids. Per germline, CDR1 SQVTM and CDR2 ANQGSEA. The CDR3 here is CSVGGTSGGGGGPEEQFF. CDR3 DNA sequence: TGCAGCGTTGGAGGGACTAGCGGGGGGGGTGGGGGCCCTGAGGAGCAGTTCTTC.

This clonotype appeared many times. The chain uses TRBV5-6 and TRBJ2-2, with 8 bases matching TRBD1. CDR3 size: 16 residues. V shed 1 base, J shed 3 bases, and the junction held 5 bases outside the gene matches. Per the germline V gene, CDR1 is SGHDT and CDR2 is YYEEEE. CDR3 sequence (DNA): TGTGCCAGCAGCTTGACAGGGGGGCGGTACACCGGGGAGCTGTTTTTT. Protein sequence: CASSLTGGRYTGELFF.

This clonotype was counted ten times or more. The chain is built from TRBV28 and TRBJ2-1; 9 bases line up with TRBD2. Unmatched junction bases numbered 10, after V lost 6 bases and J lost 4 bases. The CDR3 loop spans 16 amino acids. Germline V gives CDR1 MDHEN, CDR2 SYDVKM. CDR3 DNA sequence: TGTGCCAGCAGCCCCTCCCAGCTAGCGGGATACAATGAGCAGTTCTTC. The encoded protein is CASSPSQLAGYNEQFF. The full variable domain, rest sourced from reference TRBV28 and TRBJ2-1, is DVKVTQSSRYLVKRTGEKVFLECVQDMDHENMFWYRQDPGLGLRLIYFSYDVKMKEKGDIPEGYSVSREKKERFSLILESASTNQTSMYLCASSPSQLAGYNEQFFGPGTRLTVL.

This clonotype occurred many times. The genes are TRBV5-1 and TRBJ2-7; tentative D call: TRBD1 (6 bases). The CDR3 consists of 16 residues. V lost 0 bases and J lost 0, with 13 bases in between. Germline V gene data show CDR1 as SGHRS and CDR2 as YFSETQ. The CDR3 is CASSLAPRGSSYEQYF. CDR3 in DNA: TGCGCCAGCAGCTTGGCCCCAAGGGGGAGCTCCTACGAGCAGTACTTC.

The table lists this clonotype with many counts. In DNA, the CDR3 is TGTGCCACCAGCAGAGACCCAACTGCCGGGGAGCTGTTTTTT. Translating it yields CATSRDPTAGELFF. The J gene is TRBJ2-2, the V gene TRBV15; D is ambiguous. The CDR3 loop spans 14 amino acids. V lost 0 bases and J 6 bases, leaving 8 bases between the germline ends. Germline CDR1 and CDR2: LNHNV and YYDKDF (reference sequence).

This clonotype was counted at least ten times. The CDR3 here is CSVDGLWAESQETQYF. The CDR3 nucleotides read TGCAGCGTTGACGGGTTGTGGGCAGAGTCACAAGAGACCCAGTACTTC. The chain couples TRBV29-1 to TRBJ2-5; the D is unclear. With 3 bases removed from V and 2 bases from J, the gap between germline ends came to 19 bases. CDR1 and CDR2 (germline): SQVTM, ANQGSEA. This CDR3 has 16 amino acids.

Ten or more counts support this clonotype. J is TRBJ2-1 and V is TRBV15, with D perhaps TRBD2 (6 bases). Trimming removed 3 bases at V and 0 bases at J, with 9 bases between. The germline V gene has CDR1 LNHNV and CDR2 YYDKDF (reference sequence). The CDR3 contains 15 residues. The DNA for the CDR3 is TGTGCCACCAGCAGGGGGGGAAACTCCTACAATGAGCAGTTCTTC. Its translation: CATSRGGNSYNEQFF.

With respect to this clonotype: This clone may be a read error of a much larger clone one base away. The chain joins TRBV3-1 to TRBJ2-7; tentatively, D is TRBD2 (5 bases). This CDR3 spans 15 amino acids. V gave up 2 bases and J gave up 1 base, with 12 bases separating them. Germline loops: CDR1 LGHDT, CDR2 YNNKEL (reference sequence). The CDR3 region has the DNA TGTGCCAGCAGCCAAAGAGGGCGGAGGTCCTACGAGCAGTACTTC. It is translated as CASSQRGRRSYEQYF.

This sequence joins TRBV20-1 and TRBJ2-1; possibly TRBD1 for D (6 bases). V lost 3 bases, J lost 8 bases, and 11 bases lay in between. The CDR3 is 12 amino acids. From germline, CDR1 is DFQATT and CDR2 SNEGSKA (reference sequence). Here the CDR3 reads CSASRGGDEQFF. CDR3 DNA: TGCAGTGCTAGCAGGGGTGGCGATGAGCAGTTCTTC.

The sample holds many counts of this clonotype. The chain employs TRBV29-1 and TRBJ2-7; TRBD1 aligns across 9 bases. CDR1 and CDR2 (germline): SQVTM, ANQGSEA. The CDR3 covers 14 residues. V lost 5 bases and J lost 5; bases outside the gene matches: 10. The chain's CDR3 is CSVLPGTGKNEQYF. Here the CDR3 DNA reads TGCAGCGTTCTCCCTGGGACAGGGAAAAACGAGCAGTACTTC.

Many counts were recorded for this clonotype. The rearrangement uses TRBV6-6 and TRBJ1-2; 11 bases map to TRBD1. There are 12 residues in the CDR3. CDR1 is MNHNY and CDR2 is SVGAGI in the germline V gene (reference sequence). V lost 4 bases, J lost 8 bases, and 0 bases stayed unmatched. The CDR3 loop reads CASSWDRGGYTF. For the CDR3, the DNA is TGTGCCAGCAGTTGGGACAGGGGGGGCTACACCTTC.

This clonotype came up many times. V and J are TRBV14 and TRBJ2-1; D uncertain. The CDR3 is 12 amino acids. The V gene's germline CDR1 is SGHDN and CDR2 FVKESK. V lost 4 bases to trimming and J lost 4 bases, with 5 bases between them. CDR3 residues: CASSLQYNEQFF. The CDR3, as DNA: TGTGCCAGCAGCCTCCAGTACAATGAGCAGTTCTTC.

This clonotype was recorded many times. This rearrangement joins TRBV3-1 to TRBJ1-1; unclear D gene. Germline V gene lookup returns CDR1 LGHDT and CDR2 YNNKEL (reference sequence). This CDR3 has 13 residues. The ends were cut back, 0 bases at V and 11 bases at J, with 13 bases in the middle. The CDR3 DNA sequence: TGTGCCAGCAGCCAAGATCGGGTTCTCGGGGCTTTCTTT. It specifies CASSQDRVLGAFF.

This clonotype was seen ten or more times. V gene TRBV5-1 combines with J gene TRBJ2-5, with D possibly matching TRBD1 (5 bases). Germline V gene data show CDR1 as SGHRS and CDR2 as YFSETQ. The V and J ends lost 2 bases and 4 bases respectively, with 12 bases between them. The CDR3 extends over 14 amino acids. The CDR3 bases are TGCGCCAGCAGCTTCCTCAGGGTGGCAGAGACCCAGTACTTC. Amino acids: CASSFLRVAETQYF.

At least ten counts were recorded for this clonotype. The chain carries TRBV12-3 or TRBV12-4 and TRBJ2-2; D uncertain. V was cut by 2 bases and J by 8 bases, with 12 bases left in between. This CDR3 spans 14 amino acids. CDR3 amino acids: CASSLFSSPGELFF. CDR3 coding DNA: TGTGCCAGCAGTTTATTCTCCTCCCCGGGGGAGCTGTTTTTT.

The chain uses TRBV5-1 and TRBJ1-2; D may be TRBD1 (6 bases). V gave up 4 bases and J gave up 2 bases, with 18 bases separating them. Per germline, CDR1 SGHRS and CDR2 YFSETQ. This CDR3 is 16 amino acids long. The CDR3, as DNA: TGCGCCAGCAGCCCATCAGGGGCTGCGGGAAACTATGGCTACACCTTC. Residues: CASSPSGAAGNYGYTF.

In the case of this clonotype: This may stem from a read error, because a much larger clone lies one nucleotide away. V usage is TRBV27 and J usage is TRBJ1-3; D unclear. The ends were cut back, 10 bases at V and 4 bases at J, with 14 bases in the middle. The CDR3 contains 13 residues. CDR1 is MNHEY, CDR2 SMNVEV, per germline (reference sequence). For the CDR3, the DNA is TGTGCCACCTCATCGAGCCTCGGAAACACCATATATTTT. It translates to CATSSSLGNTIYF.

The sample holds many counts of this clonotype. This rearrangement joins TRBV20-1 to TRBJ1-2; D not resolved. The germline gives CDR1 DFQATT, CDR2 SNEGSKA (reference sequence). Trimming shortened V by 7 bases and J by 8 bases, and 5 bases separated the two germline ends. This CDR3 has 8 amino acids. The CDR3 region is CSGWGYTF. The CDR3 bases are TGCAGTGGGTGGGGCTACACCTTC.